The 16 T cell receptor beta chains given below trace back to one sample, sequenced in a study of blood T cell repertoires in COVID-19. Repertoires were generated with immunoSEQ multiplex PCR, while TCRdb's copy carries only in-frame clones and drops some. The table includes 20,000 to 30,000 clones, around 92% detected once. Sequencing was done on a sample of peripheral blood. All receptors come from a man between 65 and 80 years old with active COVID-19.

The J gene is TRBJ1-2, the V gene TRBV7-9; tentatively, D is TRBD1 (6 bases). V lost 1 base, J lost 0 bases, and 9 bases lay in between. The CDR3 consists of 15 residues. Looked up from germline, CDR1 is SEHNR and CDR2 is FQNEAQ (reference sequence). Here the CDR3 DNA reads TGTGCCAGCAGCTTAGGGGCAGGGGCTAACTATGGCTACACCTTC. It codes for CASSLGAGANYGYTF.

CDR3 DNA sequence: TGTGCCAGCAGTTACTCGAACCCTAGGGGGACTGAAGCTTTCTTT. Its translation is CASSYSNPRGTEAFF. The J gene is TRBJ1-1, the V gene TRBV6-5; a possible D gene is TRBD1 (6 bases). CDR3 length: 15 residues. V dropped 0 bases and J dropped 5 bases, with 13 bases sitting between them. Germline CDR1 is MNHEY and CDR2 is SVGAGI.

The rearrangement uses TRBV14 and TRBJ1-6; 9 bases are shared with TRBD1. CDR3 length: 15 residues. V lost 3 bases to trimming and J lost 6 bases; unmatched junction nucleotides: 3. Germline V lookup: CDR1 SGHDN, CDR2 FVKESK. The DNA of the CDR3 is TGTGCCAGCAGCCAGTGGACAGGGGTTAATTCACCCCTCCACTTT. This translates into CASSQWTGVNSPLHF.

The chain carries TRBV7-9 and TRBJ2-5; 7 bases are a match to TRBD2. The CDR3 loop spans 14 amino acids. With 5 bases clipped from V and 3 bases from J, the junction kept 6 bases outside the gene matches. The germline V gene encodes CDR1 SEHNR and CDR2 FQNEAQ (reference sequence). The CDR3 bases are TGTGCCAGCAGCAAACTCGCGGGGGAAGAGACCCAGTACTTC. Its protein is CASSKLAGEETQYF.

This sequence joins TRBV4-1 and TRBJ2-2; 9 positions agree with TRBD1. V lost 4 bases to trimming and J lost 7 bases; unmatched junction nucleotides: 10. CDR3 length: 16 residues. Germline CDR1 is MGHRA and CDR2 is YSYEKL. DNA for the CDR3: TGCGCCAGCAGCCGCCCGGGACAGGGACCCGGCGGGGAGCTGTTTTTT. Its protein product is CASSRPGQGPGGELFF.

CDR3 nucleotide sequence: TGTGCCAGCAGCGGACACAAGACCTACAATGAGCAGTTCTTC. It translates to CASSGHKTYNEQFF. This chain links TRBV28 with TRBJ2-1; D possibly corresponds to TRBD1 (5 bases). V was cut by 6 bases and J by 2 bases, with 11 bases left in between. Germline values: CDR1 MDHEN, CDR2 SYDVKM. The CDR3 consists of 14 residues.

The CDR3 bases are TGCGCCAGCAGCCCTCTCCAGGGAGGGAACTATGGCTACACCTTC. Protein product: CASSPLQGGNYGYTF. The V and J genes are TRBV4-1 and TRBJ1-2, with TRBD1 as a possible D gene (5 bases). From germline, CDR1 is MGHRA and CDR2 YSYEKL. Trimming removed 4 bases at V and 2 bases at J, with 14 bases between. The CDR3 consists of 15 residues.

This chain joins TRBV11-3 and TRBJ2-2; a possible D gene is TRBD2 (5 bases). V was clipped by 3 bases and J by 5 bases, with 10 bases between them. The CDR3 consists of 14 residues. CDR1 is SGHNT, CDR2 YENEEA, per germline. The CDR3 DNA reads TGTGCCAGCAGCTTGTCGGGGTTTACCGGGGAGCTGTTTTTT. Translation: CASSLSGFTGELFF.

The chain joins TRBV3-1 (or the pseudogene TRBV3-2) to TRBJ2-3; TRBD2 might be the D (6 bases). This CDR3 comprises 15 residues. Trimming left V 8 bases short and J 0 bases short, with 15 bases between. CDR1 and CDR2 (germline): LGHDT, YNNKEL (reference sequence). The CDR3 DNA reads as TGTGCCAGCGGTCGCGGGGCCTCTAGCACAGATACGCAGTATTTT. Translating gives CASGRGASSTDTQYF.

This clone has just a few counts. This sequence joins TRBV4-2 and TRBJ1-5; D is possibly TRBD1 (5 bases). Germline V gene lookup returns CDR1 LGHNA and CDR2 YNFKEQ. Trimming took 2 bases from V and 1 from J, leaving 15 bases between them. This CDR3 has 17 residues. The CDR3 DNA sequence: TGTGCCAGCAGCCAATCAACTTCGGCAGGGAGCAATCAGCCCCAGCATTTT. Residues: CASSQSTSAGSNQPQHF.

V usage is TRBV6-2 or TRBV6-3 and J usage is TRBJ1-1; TRBD1 matches 7 bases. The CDR3 extends over 14 amino acids. CDR1 is MNHEY and CDR2 is SVGEGT in the germline V gene. V was pared by 4 bases and J by 4 bases, with 6 bases of the junction left unmatched. Here the CDR3 DNA reads TGTGCCAGCAGTTTCAATACAGGGGCCACTGAAGCTTTCTTT. Translated, it gives CASSFNTGATEAFF.

The count of this clone is one. This rearrangement joins TRBV9 to TRBJ2-2; maybe TRBD1 (5 bases). V lost 3 bases and J 7 bases, leaving 10 bases between the germline ends. The CDR3 sequence is 13 residues long. Germline-derived CDR1 and CDR2 are SGDLS and YYNGEE. The CDR3 coding sequence is TGTGCCAGCAGCGGCCAGGGTGGCGGGGAGCTGTTTTTT. This sequence encodes CASSGQGGGELFF.

The V and J genes are TRBV24-1 and TRBJ2-5, with 8 bases lining up with TRBD1. After removal of 2 bases from V and 5 bases from J, the junction contained 6 bases not matched to a gene. This CDR3 has 15 residues. Germline V CDR1 and CDR2: KGHDR, SFDVKD. CDR3 sequence (DNA): TGTGCCACCAGTGATTCTCGCAGGGGGCTCGAGACCCAGTACTTC. Its translation: CATSDSRRGLETQYF.

The chain has TRBV5-1 and TRBJ2-3; D remains unclear. The CDR3 has 16 residues. Trimming pared 4 bases from V and 2 bases from J, leaving 17 bases between. Germline V gives CDR1 SGHRS, CDR2 YFSETQ. The DNA of the CDR3 is TGCGCCAGCAGCGTGGGGTTCACTGTAGACACAGATACGCAGTATTTT. Translation gives CASSVGFTVDTDTQYF.

This clone occurred once. This sequence joins TRBV28 and TRBJ2-2, with 11 bases lining up with TRBD2. The CDR3 consists of 17 residues. Unmatched junction bases numbered 10, after V lost 5 bases and J lost 5 bases. In germline, CDR1 is MDHEN, CDR2 SYDVKM. The CDR3 nucleotides are TGTGCCAGCAGTCCAGCTAGCGGGAGGCCCCGTACCGGGGAGCTGTTTTTT. Protein product: CASSPASGRPRTGELFF.

V usage is TRBV6-5 and J usage is TRBJ2-7, with D maybe TRBD2 (5 bases). Trimming cost V 6 bases and J 0 bases, with 12 bases left between them. Germline lookup yields CDR1 MNHEY and CDR2 SVGAGI. CDR3 length: 14 residues. This CDR3 is CASRKLGSSYEQYF. CDR3 bases: TGTGCCAGCAGGAAACTAGGGAGCTCCTACGAGCAGTACTTC.